This T cell receptor (beta chain) was identified in a study of blood T cell repertoires in COVID-19. This CDR3 has 14 amino acids. Germline CDR1 and CDR2: MNHNY and SVGAGI (reference sequence). V gave up 4 bases and J gave up 4 bases, with 12 bases separating them. Repertoires were generated with immunoSEQ multiplex PCR, while TCRdb's copy carries only in-frame clones and drops some. Of some 370,000 clones in the sample, around 87% were seen once. The chain has TRBV6-6 and TRBJ2-3, with D tentatively TRBD1 (6 bases). The sequence was obtained from a woman in her 30s with COVID-19, enrolled during active disease. The source material was peripheral blood. The CDR3 spells CASSSWGRADTQYF. The CDR3 coding sequence is TGTGCCAGCAGTTCCTGGGGGCGGGCAGATACGCAGTATTTT.